This TCR beta chain was identified during a study of blood T cell repertoires in COVID-19 (dated by TCRdb to the early 2020s). For context, the study as a whole: The collaborator samples originated in the United States, Italy and Spain and spanned the acute and convalescent phases of COVID-19. The prospective study material was composed of cDNA or gDNA derived from T cells, B-cell-depleted T cells, or PBMCs. Subjects who had been exposed to COVID-19, were actively infected with it, or had recovered from it provided the deeply sampled blood TCRbeta repertoires that made up the dataset. The repertoires were released in a freely available public database meant as a resource for research on the immune response to SARS-CoV-2. The samples were drawn from the first 160 participants of the ongoing ImmuneRACE study and from 1,254 subjects provided by 6 global collaborators. The sample metadata nearly always contained a de-identified subject ID, COVID-19 status, age in years and sex. HLA class I and class II types, where available, came from metadata supplied by the sample provider rather than from assay-based typing. General conclusions and limits of the study: Clinical and demographic metadata were provided uncurated, with the amount varying by source and participant.

For this clone: The antigen it recognizes is unknown. Qualities for individual bases were not recorded, and no much larger clone is one base off.

TCRbeta CDR3 regions were amplified from genomic DNA using the immunoSEQ Assay, a bias-controlled multiplex PCR. In the paper's pipeline: Within the assay, amplification of reference gene primers was used to estimate how many nucleated cells each sample contained. To quantify the absolute abundance of each unique TCRbeta CDR3 rearrangement, sequence reads were collapsed and filtered. For each sample, productive Simpson clonality was calculated as the square root of Simpson's diversity index over productive rearrangements. TCRdb provides this immuneACCESS table in a form limited to in-frame rearrangements. Some clones are lacking; in checked studies, under half of them reflect an unresolved V gene, and why the rest are absent is not known. That table is the source of V, J and clone size, and D and trimming were worked out from the DNA. The sample table contains about 70,000 clones; only one count was recorded for roughly nine tenths of them. 2.7% of the sample is in the top ten clones.

The collaborating institutions used their own protocols to collect whole blood in K2EDTA tubes. Collaborator samples were shipped for TCRbeta analysis as frozen whole blood, isolated PBMCs, or DNA extracted from either sample type. V and J are trimmed by 0 bases and 4 bases, and the gene matches miss 6 bases of the junction. The CDR3 holds 15 amino acids from the cysteine to the phenylalanine. Only CDR3 DNA is held: 45 bases, read in frame from base 1. The germline V gene encodes CDR1 SGDLS and CDR2 YYNGEE. The sequenced sample was peripheral blood. This TCR was recovered from a man aged 45 to 65 with acute or convalescent COVID-19. The chain employs TRBV9 and TRBJ1-1; TRBD1 agrees with 7 junctional bases. Here the CDR3 is given as CASSVVGQGVTEAFF. The sequenced DNA is TGTGCCAGCAGCGTAGTCGGGCAGGGGGTCACTGAAGCTTTCTTT.